This TCR beta chain was sequenced during a study of blood T cells in healthy people across ages. Study-level results: Shifts in expanded clonotypes may have been confounded by donor CMV status, which was unknown. Total diversity from one million sequenced T cells was likely underestimated.

The authors ran a second PCR of 7 to 11 cycles using a sample-barcoded 5' primer and a J-beta primer mix. Using its own MiXCR run on the 5' RACE reads, TCRdb lists one record per CDR3 protein. The sample yields under 700,000 distinct CDR3 sequences, 24% seen once. Per the germline V gene, CDR1 is LNHNV and CDR2 is YYDKDF (reference sequence). Unmatched junction bases numbered 3, after V lost 5 bases and J lost 0 bases. The CDR3 runs 16 residues. This clonotype was detected a few times. Its target is unknown. This sample was also put to use in a study of T cells of mothers and their children. That source reports: The study found thymic selection shapes TCR recombination output similarly in related and unrelated pairs. Related mother-child pairs showed slightly, non-significantly higher overlap than unrelated pairs.

This rearrangement joins TRBV15 to TRBJ2-6; 8 nucleotides match TRBD1. The source material was blood. The source is a boy between 5 and 17 years old in good health. The CDR3 nucleotides are TGTGCCACCAGCGTGGACAGGGCCTCTGGGGCCAACGTCCTGACTTTC. It translates to CATSVDRASGANVLTF. Supplemented by reference TRBV15 and TRBJ2-6, the full variable domain reads DAMVIQNPRYQVTQFGKPVTLSCSQTLNHNVMYWYQQKSSQAPKLLFHYYDKDFNNEADTPDNFQSRRPNTSFCFLDIRSPGLGDTAMYLCATSVDRASGANVLTFGAGSRLTVL.